Reported below is one TCR beta chain. The antigen remains undetermined. The assay was immunoSEQ multiplex PCR, and TCRdb's table has in-frame clones only and misses some. Seen here are 59,000 or so clones, 89% observed once, and the top ten hold 15%. The sample comes from a study of cytomegalovirus exposure and HLA in healthy donors. Findings and limits, study-wide: As confirmed in vitro, three CMV-associated chains were specific for CMV antigens. Rare TCR sequences dominated, though some public TCRs recurred in many donors. Among TCR beta chains, those listed as cytomegalovirus-associated numbered over 150.

Separate from the approximately 650-subject first cohort, the roughly 120-subject validation cohort was the one that the donors belonged to. The CDR3 runs 14 residues. Germline assignment: CDR1 MNHNS and CDR2 SASEGT. V was pared by 6 bases and J by 0 bases, with 6 bases between. Source material: PBMCs. The origin of this receptor is a woman aged 18-35 years in good health and CMV-seronegative. The chain joins TRBV6-1 to TRBJ1-6, with D uncertain. CDR3 residues: CASSNPSYNSPLHF. CDR3 bases: TGTGCCAGCAGCAATCCCTCCTATAATTCACCCCTCCACTTT.